This TCR beta chain appears in the sequencing data of a study of metastatic and nonmetastatic thyroid tumors. For the study at large: Samples came from malignant and benign thyroid patients, and repertoires were compared across blood and tumor or nodule tissue. Notes on the study in general: Malignant tumors reportedly showed significantly higher TCR beta diversity than benign nodules in both blood and tumor.

By share, this clone ranks as medium-sized. No antigen is known for it. Thyroid surgery took place with no prior treatment in any patient. Original processing notes: Built for papillary thyroid cancer, a distant-metastasis classifier drew on CDR3 differences across clinicopathological groups. TCRdb re-clonotyped the PCR reads via MiXCR. Here the V and J calls rest on TCRdb's processing, not on the authors' analysis. Of roughly 30,000 clones listed, over 15% are singletons. The CDR3 is 11 residues long. Germline loops: CDR1 MDHEN, CDR2 SYDVKM. Sequenced: blood. J is TRBJ2-7 and V is TRBV28; no clear D gene. The TCR sequence derives from a female donor with papillary thyroid cancer or a benign thyroid nodule (not recorded which). Some clones in this sample may be carry-over from other donors' samples. CDR3 coding DNA: TGTGCAACGACACGCTACTACGAGCAGTACTTC. Translated, it gives CATTRYYEQYF.